This TCR beta chain comes out of a study of blood T cell repertoires in COVID-19. The overall study: Sites across the United States, Italy and Spain contributed samples from acute and convalescent COVID-19. Sources were T cells, B-cell-depleted T cells, or PBMCs; the material itself was cDNA or gDNA.

Original analysis: Researchers report that nucleated cell counts were estimated from reference gene primer amplification. Profiling relied on immunoSEQ multiplex PCR, and the TCRdb table lists in-frame clones only, not all of them. That table gives V, J and clone size, and the DNA gave D and trimming. The sample contains 250,000 or so clones, about 80% of which appear only once. Trimming shortened V by 2 bases and J by 5 bases, and 14 bases separated the two germline ends. Germline CDR1 is SGHRS and CDR2 is YFSETQ. This CDR3 is built from 15 residues. The V call is TRBV5-1, the J call TRBJ2-1; the D gene is possibly TRBD2 (6 bases). The sequenced sample consisted of peripheral blood. The clonotype comes from a woman of 80 years or more with acute or convalescent COVID-19. As DNA, the CDR3 is TGCGCCAGCAGCTTTGAGGGACTGGCGAACAATGAGCAGTTCTTC. It codes for CASSFEGLANNEQFF.